This TCR beta chain was recorded in a study of chemoradiotherapy in HPV16-positive cancers. CDR1 is KGHSH, CDR2 LQKENI, per germline. The trim removed 0 bases at V and 3 bases at J, leaving 3 bases unmatched. The CDR3 is 16 residues long. On this clone itself: Its antigen is still unknown.

Whole-study findings and limits: Non-HPV-specific T cells did not expand in tumors during treatment, whereas candidate HPV-specific clones and E7-related motifs did. The functional HPV-specific definition rests on just a couple of HPV16-positive patients.

The method was immunoSEQ multiplex PCR; TCRdb's version includes in-frame clones alone and lacks a portion of them. This table has over 30,000 clones, about four fifths appearing once. The specimen was blood, collected from a patient who underwent chemoradiotherapy. The chain links TRBV18 to TRBJ2-3, with TRBD2 identical over 10 bases. The TCR comes from a human donor with HPV-associated anogenital cancer. This chain's CDR3 is CASSPPSGGLTDTQYF. In nucleotides, the CDR3 is TGTGCCAGCTCACCACCTAGCGGGGGGTTGACAGATACGCAGTATTTT.